These 22 T cell receptor beta chains share one sample of origin, sequenced in a study of tumor and adjacent non-tumor tissue in lung cancer. The library came from three nested PCR rounds adapted from ARM-PCR protocols. MiXCR, applied by TCRdb to the multiplex PCR reads, yields one record per CDR3 protein. The sample has 90,000 to 100,000 distinct CDR3 sequences, 80% seen once. This sample's RNA came from whole unsorted tissue. The normal lung tissue was taken more than 3 cm from the tumor edge. The sequenced material came from distant non-tumor lung tissue. Receptor source: a man between 60 and 75 years old with small cell lung cancer.

Points on this clonotype: The junction and the germline gene differ at one end; a read error may be behind it. This rearrangement joins TRBV7-9 to TRBJ2-2; the D is unclear. The germline gives CDR1 SEHNR, CDR2 FQNEAQ (reference sequence). The length of the CDR3 is 13 residues. CDR3 nucleotide sequence: TGTGCCAGCAGCTTAGTTGGACCCGGAGAGCTGTTTTTT. It specifies CASSLVGPGELFF.

This sequence joins TRBV29-1 and TRBJ2-5, with 8 bases aligning to TRBD1. The CDR3 is 13 residues long. Trimming cost V 6 bases and J 5 bases; bases outside gene matches: 8. Germline V gene lookup returns CDR1 SQVTM and CDR2 ANQGSEA. CDR3 sequence reads: CSVRQGRGETQYF. In DNA, the CDR3 is TGCAGCGTGAGACAGGGGAGAGGGGAGACCCAGTACTTC.

Remarks on this clonotype: At one end the junction does not follow the germline gene, possibly because of a read error. The CDR3, as DNA: TGCACCAGCAGCCCAGGGGACACCTCTGGAAACACCATATATTTT. Protein: CTSSPGDTSGNTIYF. The chain is built from TRBV5-1 and TRBJ1-3; possibly TRBD1 for D (6 bases). This CDR3 contains 15 residues. The germline CDR1 and CDR2 sequences are SGHRS and YFSETQ.

As concerns this clonotype: A much bigger clone sits one base away, suggesting this may be a read error. This chain joins TRBV20-1 and TRBJ2-3; TRBD2 matches 10 bases. Germline CDR1 DFQATT, CDR2 SNEGSKA (reference sequence). The CDR3 runs to 12 residues. The CDR3 protein is CRASGLAVTQYF. The CDR3 bases are TGCAGAGCTAGTGGACTAGCGGTTACGCAGTATTTT.

This clonotype has more than one count but fewer than ten. The V call is TRBV2, the J call TRBJ2-3; D might be TRBD2 (5 bases). The V gene lost 6 bases and the J gene lost 2 bases, with 12 bases spanning the gap. Germline CDR1 is SNHLY and CDR2 is FYNNEI. CDR3 length equals 14 residues. CDR3 nucleotide sequence: TGTGCCAGCAGCCCTGGACTCGACACAGATACGCAGTATTTT. Translation: CASSPGLDTDTQYF.

About this clonotype itself: The junction differs from germline at one of its ends, possibly a read error. The chain employs TRBV11-2 and TRBJ1-5; D is undetermined. CDR3 size: 13 residues. Per germline, CDR1 SGHAT and CDR2 FQNNGV. CDR3 bases: TGTGCCTGCAGCCCGAACGGCTATCAGCCCCAGCATTTT. Translation gives CACSPNGYQPQHF.

Points on this clonotype: The germline gene is not matched at one end of the junction; a read error may be the cause. V gene TRBV11-2 combines with J gene TRBJ2-7; D is uncertain. The CDR3 sequence is 13 residues long. Germline V gene sequence: CDR1 SGHAT, CDR2 FQNNGV. CDR3 loop: CASSLGVAYEQYF. The CDR3 coding sequence is TGTGCCAGCAGCTTAGGGGTGGCCTATGAGCAGTATTTC.

There are a few counts of this clonotype. The junction and the germline gene differ at one end; a read error may be behind it. This chain joins TRBV11-1 and TRBJ2-7; D unclear. The CDR3 spans 11 residues. Germline CDR1 is SGHAT and CDR2 is FQDESV (reference sequence). In nucleotides, the CDR3 is TGTGCCAGCAGCCTAGGTGAGGATCAGAACTTC. Protein: CASSLGEDQNF.

This clonotype has only one observation. A junction boundary mismatches the germline segment, possibly from a read error. The chain recombines TRBV11-2 with TRBJ1-6; D remains ambiguous. CDR3 length: 13 amino acids. CDR1 and CDR2 (germline): SGHAT, FQNNGV. The CDR3 DNA is TGTGCCATCAGCGACGACAAGGGTCTGGCCCTCCACTTT. Its translation is CAISDDKGLALHF.

This clonotype was counted a few times. The rearrangement links TRBV10-3 to TRBJ2-3; 7 positions agree with TRBD1. The CDR3 consists of 15 residues. With 6 bases clipped from V and 2 bases from J, the junction kept 8 bases outside the gene matches. Germline V gives CDR1 ENHRY, CDR2 SYGVKD. CDR3 in amino acids: CAISYDRANTDTQYF. CDR3 nucleotides: TGTGCCATCAGCTACGACAGGGCCAACACAGATACGCAGTATTTT.

Comment on this clonotype: A much larger clone lies a single base off, so this may be a read error. The rearrangement joins TRBV6-1 to TRBJ1-1; D is uncertain. The CDR3 contains 13 residues. Deletions cut 8 bases from V and 7 bases from J, with 17 bases between. CDR1 MNHNS and CDR2 SASEGT come from the germline V gene. The CDR3 loop is CASSAVIGIEAFF. The CDR3 DNA reads as TGTGCCAGCTCTGCCGTTATTGGCATTGAAGCTTTCTTT.

As regards this clonotype: A much larger clone differs by one base, so this may be a read error. Here the CDR3 reads CSTAAGGDSNQPQHF. CDR3 coding DNA: TGCAGTACCGCCGCTGGGGGGGATAGCAATCAGCCCCAGCATTTT. The V call is TRBV20-1, the J call TRBJ1-5, with D possibly TRBD1 on 5 matching bases. CDR3 length: 15 amino acids. CDR1 is DFQATT and CDR2 is SNEGSKA in the germline V gene (reference sequence). V was clipped by 8 bases and J by 0 bases, with 17 bases between them.

Details on this clonotype: Because the CDR3 is missing its conserved closing phenylalanine or tryptophan, this is likely a read error. It is unclear where the CDR3 begins or ends on the DNA, so no DNA is shown, and the CDR3 is as TCRdb lists it. The CDR3 reads CASSSQCGETQCL. The chain joins TRBV12-3 or TRBV12-4 to TRBJ2-5; the DNA was not used to check the table's D call, TRBD2. With termini counted, the CDR3 has 13 amino acids.

The rearrangement uses TRBV11-2 and TRBJ1-3; a weak D match, TRBD1 (6 bases). V dropped 11 bases and J dropped 2 bases, with 19 bases sitting between them. The CDR3 spans 15 residues. The germline CDR1 and CDR2 sequences are SGHAT and FQNNGV. The CDR3 nucleotides read TGTGCCTCCAGCTTAGGGGGGGGCACTGGAAACACCATATATTTT. It yields the protein CASSLGGGTGNTIYF.

This clonotype was seen at least ten times. The chain uses TRBV30 and TRBJ2-2; D is undetermined. The CDR3 sequence is 10 residues long. The germline V gene has CDR1 GTSNPN and CDR2 SVGIG (reference sequence). Trimming removed 5 bases at V and 4 bases at J, with 2 bases between. The CDR3 coding sequence is TGTGCCTGGGGCACCGGGGAGCTGTTTTTT. Translated: CAWGTGELFF.

This clonotype was observed once. A junction boundary mismatches the germline segment, possibly from a read error. V usage is TRBV14 and J usage is TRBJ2-1; D gene unclear. CDR1 is SGHDN and CDR2 is FVKESK in the germline V gene. CDR3 length: 14 residues. CDR3 residues: CASSAHPHGAVQLF. The CDR3 coding sequence is TGTGCCAGCAGCGCGCATCCTCATGGTGCTGTGCAGTTATTC.

Note on this clonotype: A read error may account for a junction end that differs from germline. The chain recombines TRBV29-1 with TRBJ2-3; possible D gene TRBD2, 7 bases. CDR1 SQVTM and CDR2 ANQGSEA come from the germline V gene. The CDR3 runs to 12 residues. In DNA, the CDR3 is TGCGGCGTTGGGGGGGCGCGAGATACGCAGTTTTTT. Residues: CGVGGARDTQFF.

Points on this clonotype: A junction boundary mismatches the germline segment, possibly from a read error. The chain uses TRBV5-1 and TRBJ2-6; TRBD1 is a possible D gene (5 bases). Germline V gives CDR1 SGHRS, CDR2 YFSETQ. CDR3 size: 16 residues. CDR3 region: CASSLEQFSGANVPTF. The CDR3 region has the DNA TGCGCCAGCAGCTTGGAACAGTTCTCTGGGGCCAACGTCCCGACTTTC.

Comment on this clonotype: Sequence at one end of the junction differs from germline and may be a read error. The gene calls are TRBV4-1 and TRBJ2-2, with TRBD1 matching over 7 bases. The CDR3 consists of 18 residues. Looked up from germline, CDR1 is MGHRA and CDR2 is YSYEKL. The CDR3 spells CASSQDTGQCAGTGELFF. CDR3 coding DNA: TGCGCCAGCAGCCAAGATACGGGACAGTGTGCTGGAACCGGGGAGCTATTTTTT.

As for this clonotype: Sequence at one end of the junction differs from germline and may be a read error. The chain links TRBV11-2 to TRBJ2-7; TRBD2 is a possible D gene (5 bases). The CDR3 is 14 amino acids. Germline V gene sequence: CDR1 SGHAT, CDR2 FQNNGV. CDR3 amino acids: CASCLGVGGYEQYF. The DNA for the CDR3 is TGTGCCAGCTGCTTAGGAGTCGGAGGCTACGAGCAATACTTC.

This clonotype was seen just once. One end of the junction varies from germline; a read error may be responsible. The CDR3 loop reads CGAHPDGTDTQYF. Here the CDR3 DNA reads TGCGGTGCTCACCCCGACGGCACAGATACGCAATATTTT. The chain combines TRBV20-1 with TRBJ2-3; D ambiguous. The CDR3 has 13 amino acids. Germline V CDR1 and CDR2: DFQATT, SNEGSKA (reference sequence).

A word on this clonotype: At one end, the junction sequence differs from germline, possibly due to a read error. The V and J genes are TRBV30 and TRBJ2-2; D tentatively reads TRBD1 or TRBD2 (5 bases each). The CDR3 contains 16 residues. Germline V gives CDR1 GTSNPN, CDR2 SVGIG (reference sequence). The CDR3 sequence is CALGSGRSLNTGEPFF. The CDR3, as DNA: TGTGCCCTAGGGTCGGGGCGTTCACTGAACACCGGGGAGCCGTTTTTT.